Listed below are T cell receptor beta chains from one sample, sequenced in a study of T cells in Graves' hyperthyroidism and ophthalmopathy. In TCRdb, the multiplex PCR reads were re-called with MiXCR into one record per CDR3 protein. The repertoire holds roughly 700,000 distinct CDR3 sequences, with 35% as singletons. Sequencing input: blood. These receptors originate from a woman aged 40 to 50 with Graves' hyperthyroidism. Both conserved end residues are part of each CDR3. A D gene is named only where the DNA matches it firmly. Only part of the rows carry a size: once, few, many, or a class if the clone is expanded.

few	NA	TRBV20-1	TRBJ1-2	TGCAGTGCTAGGGTCCCTCCGGGTGGCTACACCTTC	CSARVPPGGYTF
NA	TRBD2	TRBV20-1	TRBJ2-1	TGCAGTGCTAGCGGGAGGACCTACAATGAGCAGTTCTTC	CSASGRTYNEQFF
NA	NA	TRBV11-2	TRBJ2-7	TGTGCCAGCAGCTTATTTCGGCGGGAGCAGTACTTC	CASSLFRREQYF
once	TRBD1	TRBV24-1	TRBJ1-1	TGTGCCAGCCCGCCCGACAGGGAGGGAGGCACTGAAGCTTTCTTT	CASPPDREGGTEAFF
many	TRBD1	TRBV19	TRBJ1-1	TGTGCCAGTAGTAGGGAGACAGGGGGCGGGAGCACTGAAGCTTTCTTT	CASSRETGGGSTEAFF
NA	NA	TRBV9	TRBJ2-3	TGTGCCAGCAGCCAAATGACATTTAGCACAGATACGCAGTATTTT	CASSQMTFSTDTQYF
many	TRBD1	TRBV7-2	TRBJ1-6	TGTGCCAGCAGCTCACGACGACAGGGGGGAAATTCACCCCTCCACTTT	CASSSRRQGGNSPLHF
few	TRBD1	TRBV7-9	TRBJ2-7	TGTGCCAACCCGGGACAGGGAGGTTACGAGCAGTACTTC	CANPGQGGYEQYF
many	TRBD1	TRBV29-1	TRBJ1-5	TGCAGCGTTGTTCTACCGGGACAGGGAGGACAGCCCCAGCATTTT	CSVVLPGQGGQPQHF
few	TRBD1	TRBV20-1	TRBJ2-7	TGCAGTGCTTACGCACCGGGACAGGGGGTCAGGGAGCAGTACTTC	CSAYAPGQGVREQYF
NA	NA	TRBV7-2	TRBJ1-2	TGTGCCAACAGCTCAGATTTCGCCAGTTGGTACACCTTC	CANSSDFASWYTF
many	NA	TRBV7-2	TRBJ2-7	TGTGCCAGCAGGACAAGCTCCTACGAGCAGTACTTC	CASRTSSYEQYF
many	TRBD1	TRBV4-1	TRBJ1-5	TGCGCCAGCAGCCAACAGGGGGATCAGCCCCAGCATTTT	CASSQQGDQPQHF
few	NA	TRBV6-5	TRBJ1-2	TGTGCCAGCAGTTACTCGAGGGGCCCTGGGCATGGCTACACCTTC	CASSYSRGPGHGYTF
NA	TRBD1	TRBV25-1	TRBJ1-4	TGTGCCAGCAGTGCTCCGGGACAGGGGGCGGGAAAACTGTTTTTT	CASSAPGQGAGKLFF
NA	TRBD2	TRBV10-1	TRBJ2-7	TGCGCCAGCGGGAGGGCTGCCGAGCAGTACTTC	CASGRAAEQYF
many	TRBD2	TRBV7-9	TRBJ2-5	TGTGCCAGCTTTGGCGGGGGGTGGGAGACCCAGTACTTC	CASFGGGWETQYF
many	NA	TRBV9	TRBJ1-2	TGTGCCAGCAGCGTAGCGGACGGCCTGAGTGGCTACACCTTC	CASSVADGLSGYTF
few	TRBD2	TRBV6-5	TRBJ2-2	TGTGCCAGCACGCCTACCCCGGGGGGTACGAACACCGGGGAGCTGTTTTTT	CASTPTPGGTNTGELFF
NA	NA	TRBV5-6	TRBJ2-3	TGTGCCAGCACCCCTTTGAGGGCAGATACGCAGTATTTT	CASTPLRADTQYF
NA	NA	TRBV7-9	TRBJ2-6	TGTGCCAGCAGCTTAGAGCTGGGGGCGGGGGCCAACGTCCTGACTTTC	CASSLELGAGANVLTF
NA	NA	TRBV12-3/TRBV12-4	TRBJ1-1	TGTGCCAGCAGTGGCGACAGAGGAGCTTTCTTT	CASSGDRGAFF
NA	NA	TRBV29-1	TRBJ2-1	TGCAGCGTTGAAGATCGGTCACGGGGCACTGAGCAGTTCTTC	CSVEDRSRGTEQFF
few	NA	TRBV6-5	TRBJ2-5	TGTGCCAGCAGTTACTCGAGTGGGGGCGAGACCCAGTACTTC	CASSYSSGGETQYF
NA	NA	TRBV7-2	TRBJ1-2	TGTGCCAGCAGTTTAGTAGGCAGGGTTATTCCCTATGGCTACACCTTC	CASSLVGRVIPYGYTF
many	TRBD1	TRBV10-2	TRBJ1-3	TGCGCCAGCAGAAAACAGGGGTCTGGAAACACCATATATTTT	CASRKQGSGNTIYF
many	NA	TRBV2	TRBJ1-5	TGTGCCAGCACCCCCTTACGGGGTCAGCCCCAGCATTTT	CASTPLRGQPQHF
many	TRBD1	TRBV10-3	TRBJ2-7	TGTGCCATCAGTACCGGGACAGGGGGCGGTTACGAGCAGTACTTC	CAISTGTGGGYEQYF
NA	NA	TRBV4-3	TRBJ1-2	TGCGCCAGCAGCCAAGGACGGATTAACTATGGCTACACCTTC	CASSQGRINYGYTF
many	TRBD1	TRBV20-1	TRBJ2-2	TGCAGTGCTACCTCCACCGGGACAGGGGCCACCGGGGAGCTGTTTTTT	CSATSTGTGATGELFF
NA	NA	TRBV11-2	TRBJ1-1	TGTGCCAGCAGCGTCGACTTTAACACTGAAGCTTTCTTT	CASSVDFNTEAFF
few	TRBD1	TRBV7-9	TRBJ2-7	TGTGCCAGCAGCCCTCGCCGGGACAGGAACTACGAGCAGTACTTC	CASSPRRDRNYEQYF
NA	NA	TRBV10-2	TRBJ2-7	TGCGCCAACAGTGACGGCACCTACGAGCAGTACTTC	CANSDGTYEQYF
NA	NA	TRBV20-1	TRBJ2-3	TGCAGTGCCCGAACGGAGGGGGATACGCAGTATTTT	CSARTEGDTQYF
NA	TRBD1	TRBV5-1	TRBJ2-7	TGCGCCAGCAGCTTGCCACAGGGGGACGAGCAGTACTTC	CASSLPQGDEQYF